This T cell receptor (beta chain) was sequenced during a study of T-cell reconstitution after alpha-beta-depleted transplantation in children. Study outcomes and limitations: Reportedly, roughly two months post-transplant, alpha-beta T cells arose from several hundred expanded graft clones. The high TCRbeta diversity at day 60 in some patients came from surviving recipient T cells and thymic progenitors. T-cell counts and diversity at one year post-transplant came mainly from newly produced T cells.

The table lists this clonotype with a few counts. Its antigen is unknown. Unique molecular identifiers were used to barcode this TCRbeta library. MiXCR was run by TCRdb on the PCR reads, yielding one entry per CDR3 protein. The profile shows 750,000 to 950,000 distinct CDR3 sequences, around 17% of them singletons. The receptor was isolated from a male patient under 18 who had a stem cell transplant for acute lymphoblastic leukemia, so the T cells may come from the graft donor. Material: PBMCs, mostly from graft donor cells, obtained 360 days after TCRalphabeta/CD19-depleted stem cell transplant.

CDR3 residues: CASSFHVGNNEQFF. As DNA, the CDR3 is TGTGCCAGCAGCTTTCACGTAGGTAACAATGAGCAGTTCTTC. V usage is TRBV7-9 and J usage is TRBJ2-1; D remains unclear. Germline-derived CDR1 and CDR2 are SEHNR and FQNEAQ (reference sequence). Trimming removed 3 bases from V and 5 bases from J, with 11 bases in between. The CDR3 length is 14 residues.